Below, 4 T cell receptor beta chains from the same sample are listed, as sequenced in a study of cytomegalovirus exposure and HLA in healthy donors. With 60 Vbeta and 13 Jbeta primers, the PCR was carried out. The protocol was immunoSEQ multiplex PCR, while the TCRdb copy is restricted to in-frame clones and leaves out a portion. This table holds 150,000 to 200,000 clones, roughly 70% found once. Material: PBMCs. These TCRs come from a woman aged 25 to 45 in good health and CMV-seronegative.

The chain uses TRBV30 and TRBJ1-2; D is ambiguous. CDR1 and CDR2 from the germline V gene are GTSNPN and SVGIG (reference sequence). Trimming removed 4 bases at V and 4 bases at J, with 10 bases between. This CDR3 has 12 amino acids. The DNA for the CDR3 is TGTGCCTGGATACAGACCCCCTATGGCTACACCTTC. This sequence encodes CAWIQTPYGYTF. Complete variable domain (other parts from reference TRBV30 and TRBJ1-2): SQTIHQWPATLVQPVGSPLSLECTVEGTSNPNLYWYRQAAGRGLQLLFYSVGIGQISSEVPQNLSASRPQDRQFILSSKKLLLSDSGFYLCAWIQTPYGYTFGSGTRLTVV.

This clone came up a few times. The V call is TRBV7-2, the J call TRBJ2-5; D not resolved. This CDR3 contains 13 residues. CDR1 SGHTA and CDR2 FQGNSA come from the germline V gene. Deletions cut 1 base from V and 2 bases from J, with 5 bases between. The CDR3 region has the DNA TGTGCCAGCAGCTTAGGGCGGCAAGAGACCCAGTACTTC. Translation: CASSLGRQETQYF.

This clone showed up just a few times. The J gene is TRBJ1-5, the V gene TRBV6-6, with 8 bases lining up with TRBD1. The ends lost 7 bases at V and 9 bases at J; junction bases unmatched: 17. CDR1 is MNHNY and CDR2 is SVGAGI in the germline V gene (reference sequence). This CDR3 contains 16 residues. The CDR3 DNA sequence: TGTGCCAGCAAGAGTAGAGGGCAGGGGGCTATTCGGCCCCAGCATTTT. Protein sequence: CASKSRGQGAIRPQHF.

This clone turned up a few times. The chain couples TRBV2 to TRBJ1-1; possible D gene TRBD1, 5 bases. The CDR3 sequence is 14 residues long. CDR1 and CDR2 from the germline V gene are SNHLY and FYNNEI. The ends were cut back, 3 bases at V and 3 bases at J, with 11 bases in the middle. The CDR3 DNA reads as TGTGCCAGCAGTGAGTGGGGCCGGGACACTGAAGCTTTCTTT. Its translation: CASSEWGRDTEAFF.